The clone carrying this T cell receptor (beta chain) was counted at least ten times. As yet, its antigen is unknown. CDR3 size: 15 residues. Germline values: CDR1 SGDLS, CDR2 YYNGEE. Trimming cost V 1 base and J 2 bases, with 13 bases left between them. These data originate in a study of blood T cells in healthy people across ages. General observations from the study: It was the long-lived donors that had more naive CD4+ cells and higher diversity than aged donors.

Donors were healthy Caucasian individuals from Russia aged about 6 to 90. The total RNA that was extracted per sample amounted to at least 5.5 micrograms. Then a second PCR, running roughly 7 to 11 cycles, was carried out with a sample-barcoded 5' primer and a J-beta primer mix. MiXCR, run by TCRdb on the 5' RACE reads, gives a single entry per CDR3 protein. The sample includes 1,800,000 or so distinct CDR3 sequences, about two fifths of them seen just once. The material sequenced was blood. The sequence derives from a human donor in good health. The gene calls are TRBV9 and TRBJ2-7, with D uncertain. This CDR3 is CASSVSAQGPYEQYF. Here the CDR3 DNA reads TGTGCCAGCAGCGTATCGGCCCAAGGGCCCTACGAGCAGTACTTC. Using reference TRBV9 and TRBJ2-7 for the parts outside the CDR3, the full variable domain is DSGVTQTPKHLITATGQRVTLRCSPRSGDLSVYWYQQSLDQGLQFLIQYYNGEERAKGNILERFSAQQFPDLHSELNLSSLELGDSALYFCASSVSAQGPYEQYFGPGTRLTVT.